This T cell receptor (beta chain) was identified during a study of low-dose radiotherapy and immunotherapy resistance in tumors. The CDR3 is 14 amino acids. Germline V gives CDR1 SGHRS, CDR2 YFSETQ. V lost 3 bases and J lost 6; bases outside the gene matches: 4. Priming of first-strand cDNA relied on TRAV- and TRBV-specific primers (covering alpha and beta chains). For amplifying TCRs, the PCR ran for around 20 cycles with Phusion, which was used together with a constant-region primer and the adapter on the V primers. Each CDR3 protein is one row after TCRdb ran MiXCR on the reads. This table has 65,000 to 90,000 distinct CDR3 sequences, over 15% appearing once. In its sample, this clonotype was seen many times. Time point denoted: before trial treatment.

The origin of this receptor is a male donor with prostate cancer. This material consisted of PBMCs, taken before treatment. V and J are TRBV5-1 and TRBJ1-2; TRBD1 matches at 11 bases. The CDR3 region is CASSSGQGVHGYTF. In DNA form, the CDR3 reads TGCGCCAGCAGCTCGGGACAGGGGGTCCATGGCTACACCTTC.